This T cell receptor beta chain was documented in a study of cytomegalovirus exposure and HLA in healthy donors. Study summary: In a later analysis, the roughly 120 validation repertoires were reported to have used the same platform as the 600 to 700 first-cohort repertoires. Points from the study as a whole: Cytomegalovirus status was reportedly diagnosed by the classifier with high sensitivity and specificity. The study flagged some 180 TCR beta chains as cytomegalovirus-associated. In vitro testing confirmed a few CMV-associated chains as specific for CMV antigens.

To note about this clone: Its target is not known.

Sequencing was performed with immunoSEQ multiplex PCR; in TCRdb, only in-frame clones are kept and a portion is missing. The sample has 200,000 to 300,000 clones, roughly 91% seen once. The CDR3 sequence is 16 residues long. Trimming removed 11 bases from V and 2 bases from J, with 25 bases in between. Germline CDR1 reads SGHVS; CDR2 reads FNYEAQ. V usage is TRBV7-6 and J usage is TRBJ2-7, with D perhaps matching TRBD1 (6 bases). This clonotype originated in a woman aged 25 to 39 in good health and CMV-seronegative. The sample was PBMCs. The CDR3 DNA sequence: TGTGCCGCTAGACAGGATCTCGAAGTGATCCCCTACGAGCAGTACTTC. Protein sequence: CAARQDLEVIPYEQYF.